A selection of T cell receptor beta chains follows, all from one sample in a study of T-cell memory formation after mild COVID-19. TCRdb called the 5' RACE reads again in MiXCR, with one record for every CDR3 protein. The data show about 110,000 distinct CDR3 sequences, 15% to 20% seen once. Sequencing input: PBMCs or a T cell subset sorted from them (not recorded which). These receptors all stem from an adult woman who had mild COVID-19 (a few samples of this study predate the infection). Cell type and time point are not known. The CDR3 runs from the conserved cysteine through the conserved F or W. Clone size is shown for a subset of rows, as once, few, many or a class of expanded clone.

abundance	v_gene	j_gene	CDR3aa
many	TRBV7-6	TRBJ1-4	CASSPNEWEKLFF
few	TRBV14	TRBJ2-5	CASSIEGGIETQYF
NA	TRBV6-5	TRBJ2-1	CASSPGPYNEQFF
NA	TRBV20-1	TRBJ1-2	CSARLRAHYGYTF
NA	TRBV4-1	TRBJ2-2	CASSQDIGNTGELFF
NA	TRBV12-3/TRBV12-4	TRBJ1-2	CATGTGLWSNYGYTF
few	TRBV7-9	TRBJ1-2	CASSSGSLDYGYTF
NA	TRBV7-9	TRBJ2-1	CASSLGGLAGLDNEQFF
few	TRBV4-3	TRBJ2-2	CASSQESSRNTGELFF
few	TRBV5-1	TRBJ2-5	CASSNGLAGDQETQYF
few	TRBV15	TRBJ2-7	CATSSPGRGVDEQYF
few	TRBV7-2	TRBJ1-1	CASSLLAANTEAFF
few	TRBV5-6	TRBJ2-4	CASSGEGDRNIQYF
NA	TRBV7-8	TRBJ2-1	CASSPTRAGVGYNEQFF
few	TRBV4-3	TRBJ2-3	CASSQEWDYTDTQYF
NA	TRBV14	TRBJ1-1	CASSEDRVYYTEAFF
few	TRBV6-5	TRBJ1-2	CASSVDRALFYGYTF
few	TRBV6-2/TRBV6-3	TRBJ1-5	CASSYIRVDQPQHF
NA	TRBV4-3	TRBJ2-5	CASSHSAGTRGWETQYF
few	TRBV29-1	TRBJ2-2	CSVVPAEGNTGELFF